This is a list of T cell receptor beta chains from one sample in a study of T cell repertoires in cytomegalovirus infection. TCRdb re-analysed the reads in MiXCR, keeping a single row per CDR3 protein. The sample records 300,000 to 400,000 distinct CDR3 sequences, approximately 32% being singletons. Antigens of these TCRs are unknown. The sample consisted of cultured PBMCs, taken from culture after CMV antigen stimulation. The receptors were gathered from a human donor in good health (CMV status not recorded). Some clones in this sample may be carry-over from other donors' samples. CDR3s include the opening cysteine and the closing phenylalanine or tryptophan. A D gene is named only where the DNA matches it firmly. The listing skips clone size in some rows; elsewhere it reads once, few, many or a size class.

TRBJ1-1 TRBV4-1 few - CASSQPLRETEAFF TGCGCCAGCAGCCAGCCCCTCCGGGAGACTGAAGCTTTCTTT
TRBJ2-1 TRBV7-2 - TRBD1 CASSLADTGVGSYNEQFF TGTGCCAGCAGCTTAGCAGACACAGGGGTAGGCTCCTACAATGAGCAGTTCTTC
TRBJ1-1 TRBV6-1 - - CASIAHLLNTEAFF TGTGCCAGCATCGCACACCTACTGAACACTGAAGCTTTCTTT
TRBJ2-1 TRBV27 once - CASSNGGYNEQFF TGTGCCAGCAGTAACGGGGGCTACAATGAGCAGTTCTTC
TRBJ2-7 TRBV27 - TRBD1 CASSLYAYTGGSYEQYF TGTGCCAGCAGTTTATATGCGTATACAGGGGGTTCCTACGAGCAGTACTTC
TRBJ2-3 TRBV7-3 few - CASSLLGSGTDTQYF TGTGCCAGCAGCTTACTGGGCTCAGGCACAGATACGCAGTATTTT
TRBJ1-1 TRBV25-1 - TRBD1 CASSLQGAEGGEAFF TGTGCCAGCAGCCTACAGGGGGCCGAAGGGGGTGAAGCTTTCTTT
TRBJ1-5 TRBV19 once - CASQTGGNQPQHF TGTGCCAGCCAAACGGGGGGGAATCAGCCCCAGCATTTT
TRBJ1-4 TRBV7-2 many TRBD1 CASTLDRVGEKLFF TGTGCCAGCACCCTGGACAGGGTTGGGGAAAAACTGTTTTTT
TRBJ2-5 TRBV7-6 - TRBD2 CASSQTSGTQETQYF TGTGCTAGCAGCCAGACTAGCGGGACCCAAGAGACCCAGTACTTC
TRBJ2-3 TRBV6-5 few TRBD2 CASSYTPGTSGKRTDTQYF TGTGCCAGCAGTTACACCCCCGGGACTAGCGGGAAACGCACAGATACGCAGTATTTT
TRBJ1-1 TRBV28 - - CASNGQTTEAFF TGTGCCAGCAATGGACAGACTACTGAAGCTTTCTTT
TRBJ2-1 TRBV5-4 few - CASSLVSGRPFLNEQFF TGTGCCAGCAGCTTGGTATCGGGCAGACCCTTTCTCAATGAGCAGTTCTTC
TRBJ1-2 TRBV12-3/TRBV12-4 few - CASSLGGQNYGYTF TGTGCCAGCAGTTTAGGCGGGCAGAACTATGGCTACACCTTC
TRBJ1-6 TRBV7-9 - - CASSLDSPGGSPLHF TGTGCCAGCAGCTTAGACAGCCCTGGGGGGTCACCCCTCCACTTT
TRBJ1-2 TRBV11-2 many - CASSSNSGPTNYGYTF TGTGCCAGCAGCTCAAATTCTGGCCCCACTAACTATGGCTACACCTTC
TRBJ2-5 TRBV11-2 few - CASSLQGVIKTQYF TGTGCCAGCAGTTTACAGGGAGTAATAAAGACCCAGTACTTC
TRBJ1-1 TRBV11-1 - - CASSRGGRTNTEAFF TGTGCCAGCAGCCGGGGGGGGCGGACGAACACTGAAGCTTTCTTT
TRBJ2-7 TRBV20-1 - TRBD2 CSAMQPSGIYEQYF TGCAGTGCCATGCAACCTAGCGGGATATACGAGCAGTACTTC
TRBJ2-7 TRBV6-1 medium-sized TRBD2 CASRKGTSGSLYEQYF TGTGCCAGCAGGAAAGGGACTAGCGGGAGTTTGTACGAGCAGTACTTC
TRBJ2-5 TRBV6-5 few TRBD1 CASSYSTGARQETQYF TGTGCCAGCAGTTACTCGACAGGGGCCCGCCAAGAGACCCAGTACTTC
TRBJ2-1 TRBV29-1 few - CSVKQDTFEQFF TGCAGCGTTAAACAGGACACCTTTGAGCAGTTCTTC
TRBJ1-2 TRBV7-2 many - CASTKWTELYGYTF TGTGCCAGCACCAAGTGGACAGAGCTCTATGGCTACACCTTC
TRBJ2-2 TRBV6-2/TRBV6-3 few TRBD1 CASRRQGANTGELFF TGTGCCAGCAGACGACAGGGGGCGAACACCGGGGAGCTGTTTTTT
TRBJ1-1 TRBV6-6 - - CASILGINTEAFF TGTGCCAGCATTCTGGGGATCAACACTGAAGCTTTCTTT
TRBJ2-3 TRBV7-6 few - CASSLVASTDTQYF TGTGCCAGCAGCTTAGTCGCTAGCACAGATACGCAGTATTTT
TRBJ2-3 TRBV5-1 - - CASSSTTGTDTQYF TGCGCCAGCAGCTCGACCACAGGAACAGATACGCAGTATTTT
TRBJ2-2 TRBV6-5 - TRBD2 CASSYSGAGYTGELFF TGTGCCAGCAGTTACTCAGGAGCGGGATACACCGGGGAGCTGTTTTTT
TRBJ1-3 TRBV7-9 many TRBD1 CASSSGQGAGNTIYF TGTGCCAGCAGCTCAGGACAGGGGGCTGGAAACACCATATATTTT
TRBJ2-7 TRBV10-3 once TRBD2 CAISQGLAGIYEQYF TGTGCCATCAGCCAGGGACTAGCGGGCATCTACGAGCAGTACTTC
TRBJ1-2 TRBV7-2 few TRBD1 CASSLDTGQGGYYGYTF TGTGCCAGCAGCTTAGACACCGGACAGGGGGGGTACTATGGCTACACCTTC
TRBJ1-2 TRBV7-6 - - CASSLLWVLGGYTF TGTGCCAGCAGCTTATTATGGGTCTTAGGTGGCTACACCTTC
TRBJ1-5 TRBV20-1 few - CSAATGGFDQPQHF TGCAGTGCTGCGACCGGGGGCTTCGATCAGCCCCAGCATTTT
TRBJ1-6 TRBV5-1 few - CASSLGETGINSPLHF TGCGCCAGCAGCTTAGGCGAAACGGGGATAAATTCACCCCTCCACTTT
TRBJ2-7 TRBV7-2 few TRBD1 CASSLAFGDRWSYEQYF TGTGCCAGCAGCTTAGCGTTTGGGGACAGGTGGTCCTACGAGCAGTACTTC
TRBJ1-2 TRBV7-2 few TRBD1 CASSLTQLTGSGYTF TGTGCCAGCAGCTTAACCCAGCTGACAGGGAGTGGCTACACCTTC
TRBJ2-1 TRBV6-2/TRBV6-3 - - CASSYSRTASGYNEQFF TGTGCCAGCAGTTACTCCCGGACAGCGTCCGGCTACAATGAGCAGTTCTTC
TRBJ1-2 TRBV27 - TRBD1 CASSFDGTGGNYGYTF TGTGCCAGCAGTTTCGATGGGACAGGGGGCAACTATGGCTACACCTTC
TRBJ1-1 TRBV13 - - CASSLPGPNTEAFF TGTGCCAGCAGCTTACCGGGGCCGAACACTGAAGCTTTCTTT
TRBJ1-5 TRBV20-1 - TRBD1 CSAFDRAKDQPQHF TGCAGTGCCTTCGACAGGGCGAAAGATCAGCCCCAGCATTTT
TRBJ2-1 TRBV20-1 - TRBD2 CSAITSASYNEQFF TGCAGTGCTATTACTAGCGCATCCTACAATGAGCAGTTCTTC
TRBJ2-2 TRBV24-1 few TRBD2 CATSGYPTSGRLLPGELFF TGTGCCACCAGTGGCTACCCGACTAGCGGGAGGCTCTTGCCCGGGGAGCTGTTTTTT
TRBJ1-5 TRBV4-1 - TRBD1 CASSQKEGQISQPQHF TGCGCCAGCAGCCAAAAGGAGGGACAGATCAGTCAGCCCCAGCATTTT
TRBJ1-6 TRBV7-8 many - CASSLQGRVRSPLHF TGTGCCAGCAGCTTACAAGGAAGGGTCAGATCACCCCTCCACTTT
TRBJ2-7 TRBV3-1 - TRBD2 CASSQVWTSGYEQYF TGTGCCAGCAGCCAAGTTTGGACTAGCGGGTACGAGCAGTACTTC
TRBJ1-5 TRBV2 few TRBD1 CASSPSQTGWGNQPQHF TGTGCCAGCAGTCCCTCACAGACAGGGTGGGGCAATCAGCCCCAGCATTTT
TRBJ1-2 TRBV3-1 - TRBD1 CASSLAGTEYYGYTF TGTGCCAGCAGCTTGGCCGGGACAGAATACTATGGCTACACCTTC
TRBJ1-5 TRBV12-5 many - CASGLDRGFIQPQHF TGTGCTAGTGGTTTGGACCGAGGGTTCATTCAGCCCCAGCATTTT